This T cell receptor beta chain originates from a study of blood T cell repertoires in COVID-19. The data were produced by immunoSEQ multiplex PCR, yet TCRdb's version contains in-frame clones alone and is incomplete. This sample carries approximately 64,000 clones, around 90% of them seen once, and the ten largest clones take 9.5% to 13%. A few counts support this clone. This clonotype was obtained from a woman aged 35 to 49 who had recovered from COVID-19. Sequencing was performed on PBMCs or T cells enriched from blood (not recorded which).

The CDR3 loop is CASSRTGTNQPQHF. Written as DNA, the CDR3 is TGTGCCAGCTCACGAACAGGGACAAATCAGCCCCAGCATTTT. The genes are TRBV18 and TRBJ1-5, with D perhaps TRBD1 (6 bases). Per the germline V gene, CDR1 is KGHSH and CDR2 is LQKENI. The V end was cut by 4 bases, the J end by 4 bases, with 11 bases between. The CDR3 has 14 residues.